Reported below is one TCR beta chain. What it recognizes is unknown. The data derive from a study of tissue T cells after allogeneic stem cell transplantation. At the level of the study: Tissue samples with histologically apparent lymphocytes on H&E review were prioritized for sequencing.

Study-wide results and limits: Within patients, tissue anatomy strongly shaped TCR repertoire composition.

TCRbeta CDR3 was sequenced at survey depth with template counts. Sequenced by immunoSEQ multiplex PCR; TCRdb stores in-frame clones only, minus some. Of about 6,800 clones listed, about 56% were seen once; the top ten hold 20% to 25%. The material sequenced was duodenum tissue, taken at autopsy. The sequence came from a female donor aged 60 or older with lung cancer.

CDR3 bases: TGTGCCTGGAGTAAGGTTCAGGGAAACACCGGGGAGCTGTTTTTT. It yields the protein CAWSKVQGNTGELFF. J is TRBJ2-2 and V is TRBV30, with D possibly being TRBD1 (5 bases). The CDR3 totals 15 residues. Per the germline V gene, CDR1 is GTSNPN and CDR2 is SVGIG (reference sequence). Trimming cost V 2 bases and J 2 bases, with 12 bases left between them.